Shown below are 23 T cell receptor beta chains from a single sample sequenced in a study of shared clonotypes between healthy human individuals. The protocol was immunoSEQ multiplex PCR, while the TCRdb copy is restricted to in-frame clones and leaves out a portion. Of millions of clones listed, 85% to 95% are singletons. The sample was naive CD4+ T cells from PBMCs. Subset in this sample: CD45RA+ positively selected. These receptors originate from a man aged 18 to 29 in good health. Some clones in this sample may be carry-over from other donors' samples.

The chain combines TRBV6-5 with TRBJ2-1, with D possibly TRBD2 on 5 matching bases. Germline-derived CDR1 and CDR2 are MNHEY and SVGAGI. This CDR3 is 15 amino acids long. V dropped 6 bases and J dropped 0 bases, with 12 bases sitting between them. This CDR3 reads CASRSSAGSYNEQFF. CDR3 DNA sequence: TGTGCCAGCAGGTCCTCGGCGGGCTCCTACAATGAGCAGTTCTTC.

V is TRBV6-6 and J is TRBJ1-2; TRBD1 might be the D (5 bases). The CDR3 is 14 amino acids. Germline CDR1 is MNHNY and CDR2 is SVGAGI (reference sequence). V shed 8 bases and J shed 0 bases, with 13 bases lying between them. The CDR3 sequence: CASSGTTTNYGYTF. CDR3 bases: TGTGCCAGCTCCGGGACTACCACTAACTATGGCTACACCTTC.

CDR3 in amino acids: CASTPGRGRHSNQPQHF. The CDR3 DNA follows: TGTGCCAGTACTCCCGGCCGGGGGAGACATAGCAATCAGCCCCAGCATTTT. The rearrangement uses TRBV19 and TRBJ1-5; TRBD1 might be the D (5 bases). Per germline, CDR1 LNHDA and CDR2 SQIVND (reference sequence). This CDR3 contains 17 residues. V lost 7 bases to trimming and J lost 0 bases, with 19 bases between them.

This sequence joins TRBV7-3 and TRBJ2-3; D possibly matches TRBD1 or TRBD2 (5 bases each). The V end lost 4 bases, the J end lost 4 bases, and 12 bases lay between the germline ends. Germline V gene sequence: CDR1 SGHTA, CDR2 FQGTGA. CDR3 size: 14 residues. The chain's CDR3 is CASSSLGDADTQYF. The CDR3, as DNA: TGTGCCAGCAGCTCACTGGGGGATGCAGATACGCAGTATTTT.

This clone was picked up one time. The V and J genes are TRBV30 and TRBJ2-7; a weak D match, TRBD2 (5 bases). CDR1 and CDR2 from the germline V gene are GTSNPN and SVGIG (reference sequence). The CDR3 length is 15 residues. Trimming shortened V by 0 bases and J by 0 bases, and 12 bases separated the two germline ends. The CDR3 loop reads CAWSVHGVRSYEQYF. DNA of the CDR3: TGTGCCTGGAGTGTACACGGGGTGCGCTCCTACGAGCAGTACTTC. The whole variable domain, filled in from reference TRBV30 and TRBJ2-7, reads SQTIHQWPATLVQPVGSPLSLECTVEGTSNPNLYWYRQAAGRGLQLLFYSVGIGQISSEVPQNLSASRPQDRQFILSSKKLLLSDSGFYLCAWSVHGVRSYEQYFGPGTRLTVT.

This chain joins TRBV6-1 and TRBJ1-2; no clear D gene. The CDR3 consists of 14 residues. V lost 10 bases, J lost 8 bases, and 23 bases lay in between. The germline V gene has CDR1 MNHNS and CDR2 SASEGT. CDR3 DNA: TGTGCCACCTCACCCCAAGCTCAGACGGGAGGCTACACCTTC. This sequence encodes CATSPQAQTGGYTF.

J is TRBJ2-7 and V is TRBV5-4, with TRBD2 identical over 7 bases. Germline CDR1 and CDR2: SGHNT and YYREEE (reference sequence). This CDR3 region has 16 residues. V trimming: 5 bases; J trimming: 0 bases; junction bases outside the gene matches: 11. CDR3 nucleotides: TGTGCCAGCAGGACGTTCGGGCGGGAGCCCTCCTACGAGCAGTACTTC. Its translation: CASRTFGREPSYEQYF.

The chain combines TRBV7-2 with TRBJ2-7, with D perhaps matching TRBD1 (6 bases). This CDR3 is built from 17 residues. Germline CDR1 reads SGHTA; CDR2 reads FQGNSA. V was clipped by 4 bases and J by 0 bases, with 19 bases between them. The CDR3 DNA reads as TGTGCCAGCAGCTCCCAGTATAAACAGGGTTACTCCTACGAGCAGTACTTC. This sequence encodes CASSSQYKQGYSYEQYF.

On this clone itself: Different DNA sequences within this sample yield the same CDR3. This chain joins TRBV5-1 and TRBJ1-4; D might be TRBD1 (5 bases). This CDR3 spans 14 amino acids. Trimming took off 4 bases at V and 8 bases at J, with 15 bases between the two ends. From germline, CDR1 is SGHRS and CDR2 YFSETQ. CDR3 amino acids: CASSLGGVGEKLFF. DNA of the CDR3: TGCGCCAGCAGCCTGGGAGGGGTAGGGGAAAAACTGTTTTTT.

The rearrangement links TRBV4-2 to TRBJ1-3; D is undetermined. The V end lost 0 bases, the J end lost 0 bases, and 6 bases lay between the germline ends. CDR1 is LGHNA and CDR2 is YNFKEQ in the germline V gene. The CDR3 runs to 15 residues. The CDR3 DNA reads TGTGCCAGCAGCCAAGATTGGAGCTCTGGAAACACCATATATTTT. Translation gives CASSQDWSSGNTIYF.

This chain connects TRBV10-3 to TRBJ2-7, with D unresolved. This CDR3 spans 12 amino acids. With 2 bases removed from V and 2 bases from J, the gap between germline ends came to 4 bases. CDR1 is ENHRY, CDR2 SYGVKD, per germline. The CDR3 is CAISELPYEQYF. The DNA for the CDR3 is TGTGCCATCAGTGAGCTCCCCTACGAGCAGTACTTC.

The rearrangement uses TRBV30 and TRBJ2-2; D unclear. Germline V lookup: CDR1 GTSNPN, CDR2 SVGIG (reference sequence). The V end lost 0 bases, the J end lost 0 bases, and 17 bases lay between the germline ends. The CDR3 consists of 18 residues. The CDR3 DNA is TGTGCCTGGAGTGTGCCCTACCCTACGGCGGCGAACACCGGGGAGCTGTTTTTT. Its translation: CAWSVPYPTAANTGELFF.

The J gene is TRBJ2-3, the V gene TRBV29-1, with D unclear. The germline CDR1 and CDR2 sequences are SQVTM and ANQGSEA. The V and J ends lost 7 bases and 2 bases respectively, with 22 bases between them. The CDR3 has 16 residues. This CDR3 reads CSAQGLTTPNTDTQYF. CDR3 DNA sequence: TGCAGCGCCCAAGGGCTAACCACCCCTAACACAGATACGCAGTATTTT.

The J gene is TRBJ2-2, the V gene TRBV5-1, with a weak D call TRBD1 (5 bases). In germline, CDR1 is SGHRS, CDR2 YFSETQ. CDR3 length: 16 amino acids. V was clipped by 3 bases and J by 6 bases, with 18 bases between them. CDR3 protein: CASSSMSSGSAGELFF. The DNA for the CDR3 is TGCGCCAGCAGCTCAATGTCCTCAGGGTCGGCCGGGGAGCTGTTTTTT.

Of note for this clone: Other nucleotide sequences from this sample produce the same CDR3. The chain joins TRBV7-9 to TRBJ2-1; D gene ambiguous. The CDR3 extends over 11 amino acids. V was pared by 3 bases and J by 7 bases, with 4 bases between. The germline V gene has CDR1 SEHNR and CDR2 FQNEAQ (reference sequence). CDR3 residues: CASSLINEQFF. The CDR3 region has the DNA TGTGCCAGCAGCTTGATAAATGAGCAGTTCTTC. Drawing the rest from reference TRBV7-9 and TRBJ2-1, the complete variable domain is DTGVSQNPRHKITKRGQNVTFRCDPISEHNRLYWYRQTLGQGPEFLTYFQNEAQLEKSRLLSDRFSAERPKGSFSTLEIQRTEQGDSAMYLCASSLINEQFFGPGTRLTVL.

The chain employs TRBV14 and TRBJ2-3; 10 nucleotides align to TRBD2. The CDR3 is 16 amino acids. V shed 2 bases, J shed 4 bases, and the junction held 6 bases outside the gene matches. The germline V gene encodes CDR1 SGHDN and CDR2 FVKESK. Written as DNA, the CDR3 is TGTGCCAGCAGCCAAAGCGGGAGGGCCCTCGCAGATACGCAGTATTTT. Translating it yields CASSQSGRALADTQYF.

This clone appeared a single time. This chain connects TRBV28 to TRBJ1-3; weak D call: TRBD1 (6 bases). Germline CDR1 MDHEN, CDR2 SYDVKM. V was cut by 6 bases and J by 0 bases, with 15 bases left in between. The CDR3 is made up of 16 amino acids. The CDR3 loop reads CASSWGTGNSGNTIYF. CDR3 coding DNA: TGTGCCAGCAGCTGGGGAACAGGGAACTCTGGAAACACCATATATTTT.

This clone was seen only a few times. The rearrangement uses TRBV6-1 and TRBJ1-5, with D tentatively TRBD1 (6 bases). The CDR3 has 17 amino acids. Looked up from germline, CDR1 is MNHNS and CDR2 is SASEGT. Trimming cost V 4 bases and J 5 bases, with 21 bases left between them. The DNA for the CDR3 is TGTGCCAGCAGTGGCCCCCTTTACAGGGAACGGTATCAGCCCCAGCATTTT. This translates into CASSGPLYRERYQPQHF.

The rearrangement links TRBV29-1 to TRBJ2-2; D not certain. Trimming stripped 4 bases from V and 2 bases from J, with 8 bases between. The germline V gene encodes CDR1 SQVTM and CDR2 ANQGSEA. The length of the CDR3 is 13 residues. CDR3 loop: CSVGLSNTGELFF. The CDR3 coding sequence is TGCAGCGTTGGTTTAAGCAACACCGGGGAGCTGTTTTTT.

CDR3 coding DNA: TGTGCCACCAGCAGAGAGCGGACTGACCCCCGGGACGAGCAGTACTTC. This sequence encodes CATSRERTDPRDEQYF. The chain carries TRBV15 and TRBJ2-7; a possible D gene is TRBD2 (5 bases). CDR1 LNHNV and CDR2 YYDKDF come from the germline V gene (reference sequence). The CDR3 contains 16 residues. Trimming stripped 0 bases from V and 5 bases from J, with 17 bases between. The full variable domain, with the rest looked up from reference TRBV15 and TRBJ2-7, is DAMVIQNPRYQVTQFGKPVTLSCSQTLNHNVMYWYQQKSSQAPKLLFHYYDKDFNNEADTPDNFQSRRPNTSFCFLDIRSPGLGDTAMYLCATSRERTDPRDEQYFGPGTRLTVT.

The V and J genes are TRBV6-1 and TRBJ1-4; no definite D call. Trimming took 4 bases from V and 3 from J, leaving 12 bases between them. There are 15 residues in the CDR3. Germline CDR1 reads MNHNS; CDR2 reads SASEGT. The CDR3 loop is CASSAYGKANEKLFF. DNA of the CDR3: TGTGCCAGCAGTGCGTACGGGAAGGCTAATGAAAAACTGTTTTTT.

This chain connects TRBV7-9 to TRBJ2-1; no clear D gene. Looked up from germline, CDR1 is SEHNR and CDR2 is FQNEAQ (reference sequence). Between the trimmed V and J ends, which lost 0 bases and 12 bases, there was a span of 21 bases. CDR3 size: 16 residues. CDR3 DNA sequence: TGTGCCAGCAGCTTAGCGTTCCGGTCCAATGAGCCAGGGCAGTTCTTC. Translation gives CASSLAFRSNEPGQFF. The entire variable domain, with the rest obtained from reference TRBV7-9 and TRBJ2-1, is as follows: DTGVSQNPRHKITKRGQNVTFRCDPISEHNRLYWYRQTLGQGPEFLTYFQNEAQLEKSRLLSDRFSAERPKGSFSTLEIQRTEQGDSAMYLCASSLAFRSNEPGQFFGPGTRLTVL.

The chain is built from TRBV4-3 and TRBJ2-4; maybe TRBD1 (7 bases). Germline V gene data show CDR1 as LGHNA and CDR2 as YSLEER. V was shortened by 0 bases and J by 9 bases, with 12 bases between the two germline ends. CDR3 length equals 14 residues. In nucleotides, the CDR3 is TGCGCCAGCAGCCAAGACCAGGGGGGCTTCATTCAGTACTTC. Its translation: CASSQDQGGFIQYF.